The T cell receptor beta chain under discussion was sequenced for a study of T cells after yellow fever vaccination. Study-level results: Most clones from primary vaccination were detected again post-booster (approximately 96% CD4, approximately 90% CD8).

Generation of TCR cDNA used 5'RACE template switching (which added a universal primer site and UMIs). TCRdb ran MiXCR on the 5' RACE reads and lists one entry per CDR3 protein. Found here are under 400,000 distinct CDR3 sequences, roughly 10% of them singletons; the top ten hold roughly 18%. CDR3 length: 15 residues. CDR1 and CDR2 from the germline V gene are LGHNA and YSLEER. The V gene end was trimmed by 2 bases and the J gene end by 4 bases; junction bases not matched to a gene: 3. This clonotype was counted only a few times. Its specificity is unknown. The TCR sequence derives from a man aged 18 to 35 who received the YFV17D yellow fever vaccine. The input for sequencing was PBMCs, taken on the day of the first yellow fever vaccination. J is TRBJ2-1 and V is TRBV4-3; 9 bases are shared with TRBD1. CDR3 DNA sequence: TGCGCCAGCAGCCAAACCGGGACAGGGTACAATGAGCAGTTCTTC. This gives the protein CASSQTGTGYNEQFF.